This T cell receptor (beta chain) is drawn from a study of regulatory T cells in long-lasting Graves disease. Libraries of TCR beta came from iRepertoire HTBI primers plus Arm-PCR of CDR3 regions. TCRdb reprocessed the multiplex PCR reads with MiXCR, giving one entry per CDR3 protein. The table shows about 350,000 distinct CDR3 sequences, with around 15% occurring only once. Whole-study results and caveats: TRBV28, TRBJ1-2 and TRBJ2-5 were segments that persistent disease favored.

This sample's time point: newly diagnosed GD, antithyroid drugs for less than 3 months. From RNA extracted from PBMCs, the TCR library was made. This clonotype appeared many times. Its antigen is not known. This CDR3 is built from 16 residues. The V end lost 3 bases, the J end lost 5 bases, and 16 bases lay between the germline ends. Germline V gene lookup returns CDR1 MDHEN and CDR2 SYDVKM. These sequences were also reported in another study, on T cells in Graves' hyperthyroidism and ophthalmopathy. Per that study: HTBI primers were used for first-round RT-PCR of the TCR CDR3.

J is TRBJ1-4 and V is TRBV28; a possible D gene is TRBD1 (6 bases). Sequencing used peripheral blood mononuclear cells (PBMCs), obtained at new diagnosis, from a patient treated with antithyroid drugs. The receptor was isolated from a man in his forties with Graves disease. DNA for the CDR3: TGTGCCAGCAGTTTCCCAGGGGTGGGGACGAATGAAAAACTGTTTTTT. It is translated as CASSFPGVGTNEKLFF.